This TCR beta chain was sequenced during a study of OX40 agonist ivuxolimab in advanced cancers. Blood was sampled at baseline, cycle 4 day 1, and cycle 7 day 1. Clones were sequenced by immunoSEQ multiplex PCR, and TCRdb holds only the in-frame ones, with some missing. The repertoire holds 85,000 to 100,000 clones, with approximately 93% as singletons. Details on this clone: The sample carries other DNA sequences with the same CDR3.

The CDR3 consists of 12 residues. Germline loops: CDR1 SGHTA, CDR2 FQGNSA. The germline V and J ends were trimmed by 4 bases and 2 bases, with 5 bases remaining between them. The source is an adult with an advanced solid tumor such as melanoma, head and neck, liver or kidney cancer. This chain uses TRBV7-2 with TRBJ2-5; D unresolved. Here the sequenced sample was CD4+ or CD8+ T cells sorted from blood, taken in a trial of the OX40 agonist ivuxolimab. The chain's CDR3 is CASSSQQETQYF. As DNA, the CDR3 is TGTGCCAGCAGCTCGCAACAAGAGACCCAGTACTTC. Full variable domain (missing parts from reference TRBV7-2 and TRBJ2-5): GAGVSQSPSNKVTEKGKDVELRCDPISGHTALYWYRQSLGQGLEFLIYFQGNSAPDKSGLPSDRFSAERTGGSVSTLTIQRTQQEDSAVYLCASSSQQETQYFGPGTRLLVL.